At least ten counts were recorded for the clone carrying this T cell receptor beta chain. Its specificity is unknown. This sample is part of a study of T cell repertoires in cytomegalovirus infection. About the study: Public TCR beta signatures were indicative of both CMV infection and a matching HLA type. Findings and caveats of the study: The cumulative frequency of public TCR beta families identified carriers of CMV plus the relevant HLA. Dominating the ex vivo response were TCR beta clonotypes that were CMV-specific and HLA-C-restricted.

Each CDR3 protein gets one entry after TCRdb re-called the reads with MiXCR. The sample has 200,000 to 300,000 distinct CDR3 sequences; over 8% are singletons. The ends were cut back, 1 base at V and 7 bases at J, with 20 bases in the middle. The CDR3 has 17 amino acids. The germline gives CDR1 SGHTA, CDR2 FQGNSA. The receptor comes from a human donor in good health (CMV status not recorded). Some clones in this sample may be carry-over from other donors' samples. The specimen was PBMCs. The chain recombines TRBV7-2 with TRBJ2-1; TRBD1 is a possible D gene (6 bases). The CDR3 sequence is CASSLGAGRGSRNEQFF. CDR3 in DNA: TGTGCCAGCAGCTTAGGGGCGGGCAGGGGATCCCGGAATGAGCAGTTCTTC.